A single sample is the source of the 4 T cell receptor beta chains below, sequenced in a study of regulatory T cells in long-lasting Graves disease. As to time point: newly diagnosed GD, antithyroid drugs for less than 3 months. Isolated PBMC RNA provided the starting material for the TCR library. Investigators prepared the TCR beta libraries by applying iRepertoire HTBI primers and Arm-PCR of CDR3 regions. TCRdb passed the multiplex PCR reads through MiXCR, listing each CDR3 protein once. The table shows a few hundred thousand distinct CDR3 sequences, with about 17% occurring only once. The same specimen was also included in a second study, on T cells in Graves' hyperthyroidism and ophthalmopathy.

This sample comprised peripheral blood mononuclear cells (PBMCs), obtained at new diagnosis, from a patient treated with antithyroid drugs. All receptors derive from a woman aged 18-30 years with Graves disease.

This clonotype was seen many times. Relative to the germline gene, one junction end is altered; a read error may explain this. The J gene is TRBJ2-7, the V gene TRBV5-1; D remains unclear. Germline lookup yields CDR1 SGHRS and CDR2 YFSETQ. The CDR3 totals 14 residues. The DNA of the CDR3 is TGTGCCAGCAGCTTCGGCGAGAGAGCCTACGAGCAGTACTTC. It is translated as CASSFGERAYEQYF. The full variable domain, in which reference TRBV5-1 and TRBJ2-7 provide the parts outside the CDR3, is KAGVTQTPRYLIKTRGQQVTLSCSPISGHRSVSWYQQTPGQGLQFLFEYFSETQRNKGNFPGRFSGRQFSNSRSEMNVSTLELGDSALYLCASSFGERAYEQYFGPGTRLTVT.

This clonotype was detected only a few times. The chain carries TRBV30 and TRBJ1-6; D gene uncertain. The germline gives CDR1 GTSNPN, CDR2 SVGIG (reference sequence). CDR3 length equals 14 residues. V lost 2 bases, J lost 7 bases, and 12 bases lay in between. Written as DNA, the CDR3 is TGTGCCTGGAGTCACCCGGGTCGCAATTCACCCCTCCACTTT. It yields the protein CAWSHPGRNSPLHF.

In this sample, this clonotype turned up many times. The chain is built from TRBV7-3 and TRBJ2-7; D may be TRBD1 (6 bases). V shed 5 bases and J shed 5 bases, with 13 bases lying between them. From germline, CDR1 is SGHTA and CDR2 FQGTGA. The CDR3 is 13 amino acids. The CDR3 sequence: CASSPGAGDEQYF. CDR3 sequence (DNA): TGTGCCAGCAGCCCAGGAGCAGGGGACGAGCAGTACTTC.

Ten or more counts support this clonotype. The rearrangement uses TRBV3-1 and TRBJ1-6; tentatively, D is TRBD1 (6 bases). Looked up from germline, CDR1 is LGHDT and CDR2 is YNNKEL (reference sequence). The length of the CDR3 is 16 residues. V lost 3 bases and J lost 7, with 16 bases in between. CDR3 nucleotides: TGTGCCAGCAGCCACCGACAGGTCTGGTCGAATTCACCCCTCCACTTT. Encoded protein: CASSHRQVWSNSPLHF.